This T cell receptor (beta chain) was sequenced for a study of T cells in localized non-small cell lung cancer. General observations from the study: Since sequencing was restricted to only one region of the tumor, intratumor heterogeneity remains a possibility. A median of approximately 50 clones ranked among the top 100 in tumor appeared in adjacent lung.

V lost 3 bases to trimming and J lost 0 bases, with 9 bases between them. CDR3 length: 15 amino acids. Germline CDR1 KGHSH, CDR2 LQKENI. With regard to this clone: Its antigen is currently unknown.

Profiling relied on immunoSEQ multiplex PCR, and the TCRdb table lists in-frame clones only, not all of them. The sample consists of about 33,000 clones, about nine tenths of them appearing once. This specimen was peripheral blood mononuclear cells, taken before any cancer treatment. The chain carries TRBV18 and TRBJ2-4; possible D gene TRBD2, 5 bases. The clonotype was recovered from a man aged 35 to 70 with stage III lung adenocarcinoma. The CDR3: CASSPTRAAKNIQYF. The CDR3 nucleotides read TGTGCCAGCTCACCGACGAGGGCAGCCAAAAACATTCAGTACTTC.